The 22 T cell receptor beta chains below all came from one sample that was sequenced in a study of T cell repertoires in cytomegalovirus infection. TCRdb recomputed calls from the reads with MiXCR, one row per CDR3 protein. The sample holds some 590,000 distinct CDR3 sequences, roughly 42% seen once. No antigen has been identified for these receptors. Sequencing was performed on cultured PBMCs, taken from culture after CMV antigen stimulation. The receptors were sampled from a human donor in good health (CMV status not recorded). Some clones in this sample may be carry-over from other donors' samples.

The CDR3 is CASSQRAGGFHNEQFF. In DNA form, the CDR3 reads TGTGCCAGTAGTCAGCGAGCGGGAGGTTTCCACAATGAGCAGTTCTTC. The chain carries TRBV19 and TRBJ2-1, with 9 bases that match TRBD2. The V gene's germline CDR1 is LNHDA and CDR2 SQIVND (reference sequence). The V segment lost 5 bases and the J segment 5 bases; nucleotides outside the gene matches: 10. This CDR3 is 16 amino acids long.

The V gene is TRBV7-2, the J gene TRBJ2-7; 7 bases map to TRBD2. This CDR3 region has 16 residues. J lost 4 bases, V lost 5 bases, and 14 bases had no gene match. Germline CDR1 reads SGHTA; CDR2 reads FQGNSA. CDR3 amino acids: CASSRGSAGLGYEQYF. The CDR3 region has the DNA TGTGCCAGCAGCCGAGGGTCAGCGGGGTTGGGGTACGAGCAGTACTTC. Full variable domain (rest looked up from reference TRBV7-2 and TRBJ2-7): GAGVSQSPSNKVTEKGKDVELRCDPISGHTALYWYRQSLGQGLEFLIYFQGNSAPDKSGLPSDRFSAERTGGSVSTLTIQRTQQEDSAVYLCASSRGSAGLGYEQYFGPGTRLTVT.

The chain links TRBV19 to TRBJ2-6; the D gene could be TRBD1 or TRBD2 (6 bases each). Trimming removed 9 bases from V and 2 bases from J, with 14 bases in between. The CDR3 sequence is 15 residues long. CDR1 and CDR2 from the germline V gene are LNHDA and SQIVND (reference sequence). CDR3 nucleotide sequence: TGTGCCAGCCGGAGGGGGTACGCTGGGGCCAACGTCCTGACTTTC. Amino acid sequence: CASRRGYAGANVLTF.

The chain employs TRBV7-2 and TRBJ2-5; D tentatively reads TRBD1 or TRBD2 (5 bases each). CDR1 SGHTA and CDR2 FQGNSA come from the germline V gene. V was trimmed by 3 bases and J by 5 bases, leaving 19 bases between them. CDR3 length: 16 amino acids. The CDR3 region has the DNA TGTGCCAGCAGCTTGGCCTGGGGGTGGGGCCAGGAGACCCAGTACTTC. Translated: CASSLAWGWGQETQYF. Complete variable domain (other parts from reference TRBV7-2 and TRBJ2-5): GAGVSQSPSNKVTEKGKDVELRCDPISGHTALYWYRQSLGQGLEFLIYFQGNSAPDKSGLPSDRFSAERTGGSVSTLTIQRTQQEDSAVYLCASSLAWGWGQETQYFGPGTRLLVL.

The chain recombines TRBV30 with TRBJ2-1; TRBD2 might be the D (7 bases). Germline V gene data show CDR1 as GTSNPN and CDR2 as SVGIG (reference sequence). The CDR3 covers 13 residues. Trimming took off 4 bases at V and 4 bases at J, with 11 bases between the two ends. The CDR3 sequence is CAWKRDIYNEQFF. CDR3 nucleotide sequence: TGTGCCTGGAAGCGGGACATATACAATGAGCAGTTCTTC.

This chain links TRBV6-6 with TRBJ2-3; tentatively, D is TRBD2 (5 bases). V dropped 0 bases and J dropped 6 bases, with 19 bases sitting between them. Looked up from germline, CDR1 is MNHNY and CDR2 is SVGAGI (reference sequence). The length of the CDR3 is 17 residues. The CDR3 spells CASSYSNRRRLPDTQYF. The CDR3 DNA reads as TGTGCCAGCAGTTACTCGAACCGGCGGAGGCTTCCGGATACGCAGTATTTT.

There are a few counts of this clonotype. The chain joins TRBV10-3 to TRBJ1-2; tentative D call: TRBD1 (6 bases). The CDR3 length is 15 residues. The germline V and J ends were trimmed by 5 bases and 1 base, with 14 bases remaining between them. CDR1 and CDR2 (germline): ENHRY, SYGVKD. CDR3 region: CAISPWAGDNYGYTF. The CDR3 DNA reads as TGTGCCATCAGTCCGTGGGCAGGGGATAACTATGGCTACACCTTC.

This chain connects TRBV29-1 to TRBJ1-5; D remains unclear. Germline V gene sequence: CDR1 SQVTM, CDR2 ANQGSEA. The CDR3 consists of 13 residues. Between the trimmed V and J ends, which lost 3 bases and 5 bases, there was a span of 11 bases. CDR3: CSVEEDGDQPQHF. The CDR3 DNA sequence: TGCAGCGTTGAGGAGGACGGGGATCAGCCCCAGCATTTT.

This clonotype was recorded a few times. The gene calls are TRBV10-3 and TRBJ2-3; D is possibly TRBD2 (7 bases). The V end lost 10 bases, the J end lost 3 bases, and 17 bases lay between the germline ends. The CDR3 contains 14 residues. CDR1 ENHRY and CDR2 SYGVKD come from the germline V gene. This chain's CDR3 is CATLGGGKTDTQYF. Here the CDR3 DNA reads TGTGCCACCCTAGGGGGGGGTAAAACAGATACGCAGTATTTT.

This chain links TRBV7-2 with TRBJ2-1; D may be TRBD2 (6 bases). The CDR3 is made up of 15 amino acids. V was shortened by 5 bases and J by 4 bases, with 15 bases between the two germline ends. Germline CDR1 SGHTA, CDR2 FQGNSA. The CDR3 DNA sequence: TGTGCCAGCAGCCGCGGGGCCCCCCTTTACAATGAGCAGTTCTTC. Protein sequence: CASSRGAPLYNEQFF.

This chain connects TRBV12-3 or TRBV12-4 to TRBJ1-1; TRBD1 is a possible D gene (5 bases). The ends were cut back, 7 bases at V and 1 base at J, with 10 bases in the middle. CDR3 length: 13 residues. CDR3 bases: TGTGCCAGCACCTTCACAGGGAACACTGAAGCTTTCTTT. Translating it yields CASTFTGNTEAFF.

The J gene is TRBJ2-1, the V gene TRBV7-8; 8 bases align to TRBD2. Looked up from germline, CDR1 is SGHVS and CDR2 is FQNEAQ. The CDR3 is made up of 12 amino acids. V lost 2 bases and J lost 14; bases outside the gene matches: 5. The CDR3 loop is CASSLSGRREFF. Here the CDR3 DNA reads TGTGCCAGCAGCTTAAGCGGGAGAAGAGAGTTCTTC.

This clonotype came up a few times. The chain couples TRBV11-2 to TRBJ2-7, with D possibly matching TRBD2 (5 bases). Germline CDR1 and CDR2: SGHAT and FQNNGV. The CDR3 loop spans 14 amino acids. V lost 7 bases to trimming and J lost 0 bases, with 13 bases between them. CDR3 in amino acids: CASTLMGSSYEQYF. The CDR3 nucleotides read TGTGCCAGCACCCTGATGGGGAGCTCCTACGAGCAGTACTTC.

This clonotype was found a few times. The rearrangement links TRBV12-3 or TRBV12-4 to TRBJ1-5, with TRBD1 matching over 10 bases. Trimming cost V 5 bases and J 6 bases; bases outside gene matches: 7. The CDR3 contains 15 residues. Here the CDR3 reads CASSPGTGAIQPQHF. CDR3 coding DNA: TGTGCCAGCAGTCCGGGGACAGGGGCAATTCAGCCCCAGCATTTT.

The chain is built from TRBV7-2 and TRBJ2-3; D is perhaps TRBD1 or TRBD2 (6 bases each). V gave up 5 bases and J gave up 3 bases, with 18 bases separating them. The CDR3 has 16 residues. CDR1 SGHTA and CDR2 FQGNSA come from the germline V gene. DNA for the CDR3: TGTGCCAGCAGCCCCGCAGGAGTAGGGGGGACAGATACGCAGTATTTT. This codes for CASSPAGVGGTDTQYF.

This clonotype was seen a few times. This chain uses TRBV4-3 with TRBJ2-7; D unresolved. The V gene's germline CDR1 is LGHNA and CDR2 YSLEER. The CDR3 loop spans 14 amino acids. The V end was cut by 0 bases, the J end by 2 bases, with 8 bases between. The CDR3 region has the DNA TGCGCCAGCAGCCAAGACCAAGTAACCTACGAGCAGTACTTC. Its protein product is CASSQDQVTYEQYF.

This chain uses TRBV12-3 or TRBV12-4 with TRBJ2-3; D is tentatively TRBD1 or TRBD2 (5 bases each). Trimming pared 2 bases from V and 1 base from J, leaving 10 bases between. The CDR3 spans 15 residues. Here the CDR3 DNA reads TGTGCCAGCAGTTTAAGGGACCCTCGCACAGATACGCAGTATTTT. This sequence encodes CASSLRDPRTDTQYF.

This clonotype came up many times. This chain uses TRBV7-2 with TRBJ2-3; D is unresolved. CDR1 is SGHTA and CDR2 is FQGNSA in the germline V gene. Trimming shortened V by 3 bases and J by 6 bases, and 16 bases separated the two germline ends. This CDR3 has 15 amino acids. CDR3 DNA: TGTGCCAGCAGCTTCGCCGGGTATCCTCAGGATACGCAGTATTTT. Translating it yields CASSFAGYPQDTQYF.

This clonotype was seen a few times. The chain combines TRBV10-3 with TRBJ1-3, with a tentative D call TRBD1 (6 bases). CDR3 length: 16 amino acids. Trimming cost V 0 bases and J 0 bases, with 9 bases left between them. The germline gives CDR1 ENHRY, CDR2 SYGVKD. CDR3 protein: CAISESIQGSGNTIYF. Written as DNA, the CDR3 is TGTGCCATCAGTGAGTCGATACAGGGCTCTGGAAACACCATATATTTT.

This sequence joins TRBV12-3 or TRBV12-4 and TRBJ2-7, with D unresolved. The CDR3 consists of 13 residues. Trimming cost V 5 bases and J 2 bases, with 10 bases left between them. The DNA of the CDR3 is TGTGCCAGCAGTGCTATTAATACCTACGAGCAGTACTTC. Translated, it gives CASSAINTYEQYF.

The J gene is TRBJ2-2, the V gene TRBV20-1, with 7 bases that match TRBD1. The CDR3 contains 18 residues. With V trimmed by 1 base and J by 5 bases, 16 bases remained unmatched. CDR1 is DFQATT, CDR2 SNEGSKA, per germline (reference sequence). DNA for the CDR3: TGCAGTGCTAGAGGCCCTCCATGGACAGGCAGAGGGACCGGGGAGCTGTTTTTT. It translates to CSARGPPWTGRGTGELFF.

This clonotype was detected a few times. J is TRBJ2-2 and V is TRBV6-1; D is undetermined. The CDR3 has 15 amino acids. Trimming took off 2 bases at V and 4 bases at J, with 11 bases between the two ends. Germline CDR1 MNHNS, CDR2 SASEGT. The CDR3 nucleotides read TGTGCCAGCAGTGAAATTCGGGCCGGCACCGGGGAGCTGTTTTTT. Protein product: CASSEIRAGTGELFF.